These T cell receptor beta chains were read from a single sample in a study of T-cell memory formation after mild COVID-19. Each CDR3 protein is one row after TCRdb ran MiXCR on the 5' RACE reads. The table lists 430,000 or so distinct CDR3 sequences, 20% to 30% of them singletons, with around 13% in the top ten. Sequencing was carried out using PBMCs or a T cell subset sorted from them (not recorded which). The receptors stem from an adult woman who had mild COVID-19 (a few samples of this study predate the infection). Cell type and time point are not known. Each CDR3 is given with its conserved first and last residue. A D gene is named only where the DNA matches it firmly. A clone size is listed for some rows: how often the clone was seen (once, few, many), or a class if it is expanded.

v_gene,abundance,j_gene,d_gene,CDR3nt,CDR3aa
TRBV3-1,once,TRBJ1-2,.,TGTGCCAGCAGCCAAGATCAACACACTAACTATGGCTACACCTTC,CASSQDQHTNYGYTF
TRBV20-1,.,TRBJ2-1,TRBD1,TGCAGTGCTGATGCAGAGGGGGCACTTACGCCGTTCTTC,CSADAEGALTPFF
TRBV5-4,many,TRBJ2-1,.,TGTGCCAGCAGCTTTGACTTAGAGCAGTTCTTC,CASSFDLEQFF
TRBV20-1,.,TRBJ2-2,.,TGCAGTGCTAGAGTGCGCCCCCCCGGGGCTAGCGAGAACACCGGGGAGCTGTTTTTT,CSARVRPPGASENTGELFF
TRBV4-1,.,TRBJ1-5,.,TGCGCCAGCAGCCAAGAACGAAAAGGGGACGGCGATCAGCCCCAGCATTTT,CASSQERKGDGDQPQHF
TRBV29-1,few,TRBJ2-1,.,TGCAGCGTTGAACCGGCGGGGAACTACAATGAGCAGTTCTTC,CSVEPAGNYNEQFF
TRBV29-1,few,TRBJ1-2,TRBD1,TGCAGCGTTGAAGATCACGGGACAGGGGATAGCTATGGCTACACCTTC,CSVEDHGTGDSYGYTF
TRBV5-1,medium-sized,TRBJ2-1,TRBD1,TGCGCCAGCAGCTTGCTTACAGGGGGGCTCTACAATGAGCAGTTCTTC,CASSLLTGGLYNEQFF
TRBV4-3,many,TRBJ2-7,.,TGCGCCAGCAGCCAAGGGGGCTCCTACGAGCAGTACTTC,CASSQGGSYEQYF
TRBV7-2,.,TRBJ2-5,TRBD2,TGTGCCAGCAGCTTAGGGGTAGCGGGGCGCCAAGAGACCCAGTACTTC,CASSLGVAGRQETQYF
TRBV7-2,.,TRBJ2-7,TRBD1,TGTGCCAGCAGCTCGAGACAGGGGTTTTCCTACGAGCAGTACTTC,CASSSRQGFSYEQYF
TRBV6-6,few,TRBJ1-2,TRBD1,TGTGCCAGCAGTCCCCGGGACAGTTCTTATGGCTACACCTTC,CASSPRDSSYGYTF
TRBV13,.,TRBJ2-5,TRBD1,TGTGCCAGCAGCTCGACAGGGGGCTTTGAGACCCAGTACTTC,CASSSTGGFETQYF
TRBV4-1,.,TRBJ2-7,TRBD2,TGCGCCAGCAGCCAACCCGGGACTAGCTACGAGCAGTACTTC,CASSQPGTSYEQYF
TRBV11-2,.,TRBJ2-3,TRBD2,TGTGCCAGCAGCACTGGGACTAGGGGGGCCACAGATACGCAGTATTTT,CASSTGTRGATDTQYF
TRBV24-1,.,TRBJ1-2,.,TGTGCCACCAGTGACGGTCCCCATGGCTACACCTTC,CATSDGPHGYTF
TRBV20-1,.,TRBJ1-6,.,TGCAGTGCTAGAGATCTCAGTGCTCTCACTTACTTT,CSARDLSALTYF
TRBV9,many,TRBJ1-6,TRBD1,TGTGCCAGCAGCCCGAGGACAGGGGGAAATAATTCACCCCTCCACTTT,CASSPRTGGNNSPLHF
TRBV6-6,few,TRBJ2-1,.,TGTGCCAGCAGTTACGTCCAGGGAACCTACAATGAGCAGTTCTTC,CASSYVQGTYNEQFF
TRBV3-1,.,TRBJ2-7,.,TGTGCCAGCAGCCAAGGTCGTGTTGCCTCCGAGCAGTACTTC,CASSQGRVASEQYF
TRBV30,many,TRBJ2-1,TRBD2,TGTGCCTGGAGTGTAAGGCGGGAGGGCACTGAGCAGTTCTTC,CAWSVRREGTEQFF
TRBV3-1,.,TRBJ2-7,TRBD2,TGTGCCAGCAGTGGACAGACTAGCGGGGTGAACTACGAGCAGTACTTC,CASSGQTSGVNYEQYF
TRBV2,once,TRBJ2-5,TRBD2,TGTGCCAGCAGGGCCCAACGGGGGGCCCAGTACTTC,CASRAQRGAQYF
TRBV5-1,few,TRBJ2-1,.,TGCGCCAGCAGCTCAAGATTACGTCTCGACATCAATGAGCAGTTCTTC,CASSSRLRLDINEQFF
TRBV18,many,TRBJ1-1,.,TGTGCCAGCTCCCCTATGGACGGGAACACTGAAGCTTTCTTT,CASSPMDGNTEAFF
TRBV15,.,TRBJ1-2,.,TGTGCCACCAGCAGCGTCCTCACCCGGGACCCCTATGGCTACACCTTC,CATSSVLTRDPYGYTF
TRBV6-2/TRBV6-3,.,TRBJ2-7,.,TGTGCCAGCAGTTACGGGACTGCAGCTTCCCGCGAGCAGTACTTC,CASSYGTAASREQYF
TRBV13,.,TRBJ2-5,.,TGTGCCAGCAGCTTGCAGGGTATTACGGAGACCCAGTACTTC,CASSLQGITETQYF
TRBV7-8,few,TRBJ2-7,TRBD1,TGTGCCAGCAGCCTAAGAGGACAGGCCTACGAGCAGTACTTC,CASSLRGQAYEQYF
TRBV12-3/TRBV12-4,few,TRBJ2-4,TRBD2,TGTGCCAGCAGTTTTTGGGGGGGGAGCGGAAACATTCAGTACTTC,CASSFWGGSGNIQYF
TRBV5-1,.,TRBJ2-1,TRBD2,TGCGCCAGCAGCACGGGACTAGCGGGAGCTCAGAATGAGCAGTTCTTC,CASSTGLAGAQNEQFF
TRBV4-3,.,TRBJ2-7,TRBD1,TGCGCCAGCAGCCAGGACCGACAGGGGGAGACCTCCTACGAGCAGTACTTC,CASSQDRQGETSYEQYF
TRBV2,.,TRBJ1-1,.,TGTGCCAGCATCAGAGGGTTGAACACTGAAGCTTTCTTT,CASIRGLNTEAFF
TRBV9,.,TRBJ2-2,.,TGTGCCAGCAGCGTAGGGGGGCGCCTGAACACCGGGGAGCTGTTTTTT,CASSVGGRLNTGELFF
TRBV5-1,.,TRBJ2-5,.,TGCGCCAGCAGCTTGGGGGGCGCTATGGAGACCCAGTACTTC,CASSLGGAMETQYF
TRBV5-1,many,TRBJ2-1,.,TGCGCCAGCAGCTTGGAGGCCCATGGCGGCTACAATGAGCAGTTCTTC,CASSLEAHGGYNEQFF
TRBV7-2,many,TRBJ2-2,.,TGTGCCAGCAGCAGCGGGCAGATAACTTCCACCGGGGAGCTGTTTTTT,CASSSGQITSTGELFF
TRBV5-4,many,TRBJ2-1,.,TGTGCCAGCAGCTTAGGGGGGGCGGGCAATGAGCAGTTCTTC,CASSLGGAGNEQFF